Following are 21 T cell receptor beta chains from one sample sequenced in a study of shared clonotypes between healthy human individuals. Measured with immunoSEQ multiplex PCR; TCRdb has only the in-frame clones, and not every one. The profile shows hundreds of thousands of clones, about 97% of them singletons. The material sequenced was memory CD8+ T cells sorted from blood. Sample subset: CD45RO+ cells pooled with CCR7-negative TemRA cells. The receptors stem from a man younger than 45 in good health.

The rearrangement uses TRBV6-6 and TRBJ2-1; no clear D. CDR1 MNHNY and CDR2 SVGAGI come from the germline V gene (reference sequence). The V end was cut by 8 bases, the J end by 1 base, with 9 bases between. The CDR3 runs 13 residues. The CDR3 is CASAISSYNEQFF. The CDR3 nucleotides read TGTGCCAGCGCAATATCTTCCTACAATGAGCAGTTCTTC.

This clone occurred once. This chain uses TRBV19 with TRBJ2-3; TRBD1 matches 8 bases. After removal of 4 bases from V and 1 base from J, the junction contained 7 bases not matched to a gene. This CDR3 has 16 amino acids. Germline CDR1 and CDR2: LNHDA and SQIVND (reference sequence). Here the CDR3 reads CASSTRTGSGTDTQYF. The CDR3 coding sequence is TGTGCCAGTAGTACTCGGACAGGGTCGGGCACAGATACGCAGTATTTT.

Worth noting for this clone: The junction shows a germline mismatch at one end, possibly a read error. The chain employs TRBV13 and TRBJ2-7; D not certain. The germline V gene encodes CDR1 PRHDT and CDR2 FYEKMQ (reference sequence). The CDR3 contains 11 residues. CDR3 bases: TGTGCCAGCATCGGCTCCTACGAGCGGTACTTC. Its translation: CASIGSYERYF.

The rearrangement uses TRBV12-5 and TRBJ2-2; D is unclear. Germline CDR1 reads LGHNT; CDR2 reads FRNRAP. The CDR3 loop spans 15 amino acids. V shed 4 bases and J shed 1 base, with 10 bases lying between them. The DNA for the CDR3 is TGTGCTAGTGGTTGGTCTACGGGGAACACCGGGGAGCTGTTTTTT. Amino acid sequence: CASGWSTGNTGELFF.

The chain links TRBV6-4 to TRBJ1-5; D is unresolved. The CDR3 consists of 14 residues. Trimming pared 8 bases from V and 4 bases from J, leaving 15 bases between. Germline lookup yields CDR1 MRHNA and CDR2 SNTAGT. The CDR3 DNA reads TGTGCCAGCTCCGGACTGGCGGGAAATCAGCCCCAGCATTTT. Translated, it gives CASSGLAGNQPQHF.

With respect to this clone: The junction does not match germline at one end; this may be a read error. The V gene is TRBV7-9, the J gene TRBJ1-2, with TRBD1 identical over 9 bases. Germline V gene lookup returns CDR1 SEHNR and CDR2 FQNEAQ (reference sequence). The CDR3 totals 16 residues. CDR3 sequence reads: CASSLGYRGPNYGYTF. CDR3 bases: TGTGCCAGCAGCTTGGGATACAGGGGGCCTAATTATGGCTACACCTTC.

The V and J genes are TRBV14 and TRBJ2-1; TRBD2 matches at 9 bases. Germline V gene lookup returns CDR1 SGHDN and CDR2 FVKESK. This CDR3 region has 15 residues. V shed 4 bases and J 3 bases; nucleotides not matched to a gene: 4. CDR3 loop: CASSPTSGDYNEQFF. CDR3 nucleotides: TGTGCCAGCAGCCCGACTAGCGGAGACTACAATGAGCAGTTCTTC.

The V gene is TRBV11-3, the J gene TRBJ2-1; possible D gene TRBD2, 5 bases. This CDR3 comprises 13 residues. With 4 bases removed from V and 3 bases from J, the gap between germline ends came to 7 bases. Germline V gene lookup returns CDR1 SGHNT and CDR2 YENEEA. The CDR3 region is CASSWTLYNEQFF. CDR3 sequence (DNA): TGTGCCAGCAGCTGGACTCTCTACAATGAGCAGTTCTTC.

The chain is built from TRBV6-5 and TRBJ2-7, with a weak D call TRBD2 (6 bases). The germline V gene has CDR1 MNHEY and CDR2 SVGAGI. There are 14 residues in the CDR3. Trimming took 2 bases from V and 3 from J, leaving 11 bases between them. DNA of the CDR3: TGTGCCAGCAGTTACGCTTCGGGGGTCTACGAGCAGTACTTC. Translating gives CASSYASGVYEQYF.

This chain joins TRBV29-1 and TRBJ2-3; D is uncertain. Trimming cost V 4 bases and J 6 bases, with 2 bases left between them. The germline gives CDR1 SQVTM, CDR2 ANQGSEA. This CDR3 spans 9 amino acids. The CDR3 spells CSVGDTQYF. The CDR3 DNA sequence: TGCAGCGTTGGGGATACGCAGTATTTT.

This clone was seen once. The chain employs TRBV5-1 and TRBJ2-1; D call uncertain. The CDR3 has 15 amino acids. Germline values: CDR1 SGHRS, CDR2 YFSETQ. The V end was cut by 0 bases, the J end by 5 bases, with 12 bases between. CDR3 nucleotide sequence: TGCGCCAGCAGCTTGGTCCCAGGAGAACACAATGAGCAGTTCTTC. It codes for CASSLVPGEHNEQFF. Full variable domain (rest looked up from reference TRBV5-1 and TRBJ2-1): KAGVTQTPRYLIKTRGQQVTLSCSPISGHRSVSWYQQTPGQGLQFLFEYFSETQRNKGNFPGRFSGRQFSNSRSEMNVSTLELGDSALYLCASSLVPGEHNEQFFGPGTRLTVL.

This clone was counted a few times. This chain uses TRBV7-6 with TRBJ1-1, with 7 bases that match TRBD1. The trim removed 5 bases at V and 1 base at J, leaving 7 bases unmatched. Germline CDR1 SGHVS, CDR2 FNYEAQ. The CDR3 consists of 15 residues. The CDR3 region has the DNA TGTGCCAGCAGCCATTGGGACAGCCGGAACACTGAAGCTTTCTTT. Translated: CASSHWDSRNTEAFF.

V usage is TRBV7-2 and J usage is TRBJ2-1; 7 bases fit TRBD2. V dropped 2 bases and J dropped 6; count of bases not matched to a gene: 10. The CDR3 runs to 16 residues. Per germline, CDR1 SGHTA and CDR2 FQGNSA. The CDR3 DNA is TGTGCCAGCAGCTTAATGATGGGAGGGCCTCTCAATGAGCAGTTCTTC. It codes for CASSLMMGGPLNEQFF. Combining the CDR3 with reference TRBV7-2 and TRBJ2-1 gives the whole variable domain GAGVSQSPSNKVTEKGKDVELRCDPISGHTALYWYRQSLGQGLEFLIYFQGNSAPDKSGLPSDRFSAERTGGSVSTLTIQRTQQEDSAVYLCASSLMMGGPLNEQFFGPGTRLTVL.

This rearrangement joins TRBV11-2 to TRBJ1-1; the D is unclear. The germline V and J ends were trimmed by 3 bases and 1 base, with 6 bases remaining between them. This CDR3 is built from 13 residues. The germline V gene encodes CDR1 SGHAT and CDR2 FQNNGV. The CDR3 protein is CASSFRANTEAFF. The CDR3 nucleotides read TGTGCCAGCAGCTTTAGGGCGAACACTGAAGCTTTCTTT.

The J gene is TRBJ1-1, the V gene TRBV7-9; the D is unclear. This CDR3 is 12 amino acids long. Germline V lookup: CDR1 SEHNR, CDR2 FQNEAQ (reference sequence). V was shortened by 4 bases and J by 4 bases, with 7 bases between the two germline ends. CDR3 bases: TGTGCCAGCAGCTCGAGGGTCACTGAAGCTTTCTTT. Translating gives CASSSRVTEAFF.

This clone came up once. V and J are TRBV20-1 and TRBJ2-5, with D unresolved. The CDR3 sequence is 10 residues long. The V and J ends lost 6 bases and 5 bases respectively, with 7 bases between them. The germline CDR1 and CDR2 sequences are DFQATT and SNEGSKA (reference sequence). The CDR3 protein is CSAVDETQYF. CDR3 coding DNA: TGCAGTGCCGTCGATGAGACCCAGTACTTC.

The table lists this clone with a count of one. This chain links TRBV30 with TRBJ2-1, with 8 bases lining up with TRBD2. CDR1 is GTSNPN and CDR2 is SVGIG in the germline V gene (reference sequence). This CDR3 spans 16 amino acids. V was clipped by 2 bases and J by 7 bases; unmatched bases: 13. The CDR3 region is CAWSRLAITHPNEQFF. CDR3 DNA sequence: TGTGCCTGGAGTAGACTAGCGATCACACACCCGAATGAGCAGTTCTTC.

The rearrangement joins TRBV5-6 to TRBJ2-7; the match to TRBD1 covers 8 bases. Germline V gives CDR1 SGHDT, CDR2 YYEEEE. The CDR3 totals 15 residues. Germline trimming cut 3 bases from V and 4 bases from J; bases unmatched to any gene: 9. Here the CDR3 DNA reads TGTGCCAGCAGCTCAACCGGGACAGGATTATACGAGCAGTACTTC. Translated: CASSSTGTGLYEQYF.

Concerning this clone itself: This sample also contains other DNA sequences that code for the same CDR3. The chain is built from TRBV28 and TRBJ2-7; TRBD1 agrees at 8 bases. Germline assignment: CDR1 MDHEN and CDR2 SYDVKM. This CDR3 spans 15 amino acids. Trimming at V came to 3 bases and at J to 2 bases, leaving 6 bases not matched to a gene. CDR3 in amino acids: CASSFQGARAYEQYF. DNA for the CDR3: TGTGCCAGCAGTTTTCAGGGGGCTCGGGCCTACGAGCAGTACTTC.

The chain's CDR3 is CASSIGAQGAQYF. DNA for the CDR3: TGTGCCAGTAGTATAGGGGCCCAGGGTGCCCAGTACTTC. The chain uses TRBV19 and TRBJ2-5, with TRBD1 as a possible D gene (5 bases). CDR1 is LNHDA and CDR2 is SQIVND in the germline V gene (reference sequence). V shed 1 base and J shed 9 bases, with 12 bases lying between them. The CDR3 has 13 amino acids.

The chain couples TRBV7-8 to TRBJ2-3; tentative D call: TRBD2 (6 bases). The CDR3 covers 14 residues. Germline CDR1 and CDR2: SGHVS and FQNEAQ. The V end was cut by 5 bases, the J end by 2 bases, with 11 bases between. Here the CDR3 reads CASSRDFITDTQYF. CDR3 in DNA: TGTGCCAGCAGCCGGGACTTTATCACAGATACGCAGTATTTT.